Following are 5 T cell receptor beta chains from one sample sequenced in a study of blood T cell repertoires in COVID-19. Libraries were prepared by immunoSEQ multiplex PCR; TCRdb keeps only in-frame clonotypes and omits some of them. The data contain some 120,000 clones, around four fifths of them seen just once; the ten biggest clones take up 12%. Sequenced sample: peripheral blood. The receptor source for this set is a human donor in a cohort sampled during active COVID-19.

The count of this clone is one. The chain couples TRBV28 to TRBJ2-6, with D unresolved. The V gene lost 3 bases and the J gene lost 0 bases, with 6 bases spanning the gap. Per germline, CDR1 MDHEN and CDR2 SYDVKM. CDR3 size: 15 residues. The CDR3 DNA follows: TGTGCCAGCAGTTTCCCCCTCTCTGGGGCCAACGTCCTGACTTTC. This codes for CASSFPLSGANVLTF.

The chain has TRBV5-4 and TRBJ1-4; D is unresolved. V was shortened by 2 bases and J by 7 bases, with 12 bases between the two germline ends. This CDR3 region has 14 residues. Germline V gives CDR1 SGHNT, CDR2 YYREEE (reference sequence). CDR3: CASSLDGSREKLFF. The CDR3 DNA follows: TGTGCCAGCAGCTTAGACGGGTCGCGTGAAAAACTGTTTTTT.

The genes are TRBV1 and TRBJ2-2; whether TRBD2, the table's D call, matches the DNA was not checked. TRBV1 is classified as a pseudogene. The CDR3 spans 16 residues. The CDR3 DNA reads as TGCACCAGCAGCCAAGATCGCGGGGGGTTCACCGGGGAGCTGTTTTTT. Translated, it gives CTSSQDRGGFTGELFF.

A single count supports this clone. This chain connects TRBV7-2 to TRBJ2-5, with D possibly being TRBD1 (6 bases). Trimming removed 5 bases from V and 2 bases from J, with 18 bases in between. This CDR3 has 16 amino acids. CDR1 and CDR2 (germline): SGHTA, FQGNSA. CDR3: CASSAYSRDRQETQYF. Written as DNA, the CDR3 is TGTGCCAGCAGCGCCTATAGCCGCGACAGGCAAGAGACCCAGTACTTC.

The rearrangement links TRBV21-1 to TRBJ2-3; no check of the table's D call, TRBD1, against the DNA was made. TRBV21-1 corresponds to a pseudogene. There are 15 residues in the CDR3. CDR3 bases: TGTGCCAGCAGCACGGGACAGGGTTGCACAGATACGCAGTATTTT. Translation: CASSTGQGCTDTQYF.